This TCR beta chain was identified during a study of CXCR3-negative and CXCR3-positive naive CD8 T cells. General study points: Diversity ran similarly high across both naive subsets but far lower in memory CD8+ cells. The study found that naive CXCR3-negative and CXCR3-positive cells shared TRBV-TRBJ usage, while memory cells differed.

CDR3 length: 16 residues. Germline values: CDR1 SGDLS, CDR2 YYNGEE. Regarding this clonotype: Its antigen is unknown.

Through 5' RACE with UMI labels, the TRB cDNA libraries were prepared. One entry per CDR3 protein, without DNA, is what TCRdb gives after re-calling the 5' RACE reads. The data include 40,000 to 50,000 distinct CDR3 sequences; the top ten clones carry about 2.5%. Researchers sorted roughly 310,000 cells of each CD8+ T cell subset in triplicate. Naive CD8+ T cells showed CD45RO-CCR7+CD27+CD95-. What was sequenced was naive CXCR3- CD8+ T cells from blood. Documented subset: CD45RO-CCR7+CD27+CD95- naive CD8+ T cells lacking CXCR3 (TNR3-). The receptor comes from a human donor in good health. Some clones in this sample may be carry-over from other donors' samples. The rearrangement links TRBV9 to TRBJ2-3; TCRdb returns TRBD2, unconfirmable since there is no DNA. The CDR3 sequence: CASSTWTSGTTDTQYF.